The 5 T cell receptor beta chains presented below share a single source sample, sequenced in a study of T cell repertoires in cytomegalovirus infection. TCRdb redid the calling of the reads with MiXCR, one entry per CDR3 protein. The sample lists over 300,000 distinct CDR3 sequences; 15% to 20% were seen once. The specimen sequenced was PBMCs. Receptor source: a human donor in good health (CMV status not recorded). Some clones in this sample may be carry-over from other donors' samples.

This clonotype was recorded many times. V usage is TRBV7-2 and J usage is TRBJ2-5; D assignment may be TRBD1 or TRBD2 (5 bases each). The germline gives CDR1 SGHTA, CDR2 FQGNSA. V gave up 4 bases and J gave up 3 bases, with 9 bases separating them. This CDR3 region has 13 residues. CDR3 loop: CASSSGLEETQYF. DNA for the CDR3: TGTGCCAGCAGCTCGGGGCTAGAAGAGACCCAGTACTTC.

As concerns this clonotype: A much larger clone is a single base away; this may be a read error. The chain carries TRBV7-9 and TRBJ2-5, with 8 bases fitting TRBD1. The germline V gene encodes CDR1 SEHNR and CDR2 FQNEAQ (reference sequence). This CDR3 spans 14 amino acids. V shed 3 bases, J shed 1 base, and the junction held 1 base outside the gene matches. The CDR3 DNA is TGTGCCAGCAGCTTGGACAGGGCCCAAGAGACCCAGTACTTC. Its translation: CASSLDRAQETQYF.

This clonotype has a count of ten or more. The chain has TRBV28 and TRBJ2-7; D perhaps matches TRBD2 (5 bases). The V end was cut by 1 base, the J end by 1 base, with 11 bases between. The CDR3 length is 15 residues. Germline values: CDR1 MDHEN, CDR2 SYDVKM. The CDR3 DNA is TGTGCCAGCAGTTTATCGGCAGGAGGTTCCTACGAGCAGTACTTC. It yields the protein CASSLSAGGSYEQYF.

J is TRBJ1-1 and V is TRBV20-1; possible D gene TRBD1, 6 bases. Trimming shortened V by 1 base and J by 2 bases, and 11 bases separated the two germline ends. Germline V lookup: CDR1 DFQATT, CDR2 SNEGSKA (reference sequence). The CDR3 consists of 14 residues. The CDR3: CSARVGAQNTEAFF. Here the CDR3 DNA reads TGCAGTGCTAGAGTGGGGGCCCAAAACACTGAAGCTTTCTTT.

Regarding this clonotype: One base away lies a much larger clone, so this may be a sequencing read error. The chain employs TRBV7-2 and TRBJ2-7, with unresolved D. Trimming removed 4 bases from V and 3 bases from J, with 10 bases in between. Germline CDR1 reads SGHTA; CDR2 reads FQGNSA. This CDR3 has 13 residues. The CDR3 is CASSSYSFYEQYF. The CDR3 DNA sequence: TGTGCCAGCAGCTCCTACTCATTCTACGAGCAGTACTTC.